This T cell receptor (beta chain) was obtained from a study of blood T cells in healthy people across ages. Healthy Caucasian individuals from Russia aged about 6 to 95 were enrolled as donors. Peripheral blood samples of 7.5 to 10 milliliters were drawn from each donor. Samples had at least 7 million PBMCs isolated from them. Sample-barcoded 5' priming and a J-beta primer mix drove a second PCR of roughly 6 to 12 cycles. MiXCR, applied by TCRdb to the 5' RACE reads, yields one record per CDR3 protein. The sample contains approximately 1,700,000 distinct CDR3 sequences, 35% to 50% of which appear only once. Points from the study as a whole: Diversity was higher, and naive CD4+ cells more numerous, in long-lived donors than in aged donors.

This clonotype was counted between two and nine times. What it binds is unknown. Germline lookup yields CDR1 SGHRS and CDR2 YFSETQ. This CDR3 contains 15 residues. J gave up 8 bases and V 4 bases, and 12 bases lay outside the gene matches. The receptor comes from a human donor in good health. The sequenced sample was blood. The V and J genes are TRBV5-1 and TRBJ1-2; 9 nucleotides agree with TRBD1. This chain's CDR3 is CASSAGQGIVGGYTF. The CDR3 nucleotides are TGCGCCAGCAGCGCCGGACAGGGGATCGTGGGGGGCTACACCTTC.